Sequencing of this TCR beta chain was carried out in a study of blood T cell repertoires in COVID-19. As handled by the study authors: Amplification of reference gene primers provided the estimated nucleated cell counts. Profiling relied on immunoSEQ multiplex PCR, and the TCRdb table lists in-frame clones only, not all of them. V and J calls plus clone size are reproduced from that table; the DNA served to infer D and trimming. The table lists just over 95,000 clones, 82% of them singletons. Trimming removed 4 bases from V and 5 bases from J; junction bases left unmatched: 8. The CDR3 is 14 residues long. Germline CDR1 reads SGHRS; CDR2 reads YFSETQ.

The receptor comes from a man aged 80 or over with acute or convalescent COVID-19. Sequences were obtained from peripheral blood. V and J are TRBV5-1 and TRBJ1-1; TRBD1 matches at 7 bases. The CDR3 nucleotides are TGCGCCAGCAGCAAAGACAGGGTGAGGACTGAAGCTTTCTTT. Its protein is CASSKDRVRTEAFF.